This TCR beta chain is from a study of T cell changes during pregnancy in multiple sclerosis. This clone was counted once. Here immunoSEQ multiplex PCR was the method, and the copy in TCRdb shows in-frame clones only, minus some. The sample holds under 40,000 clones, around nine tenths seen once. The CDR3 sequence is 12 residues long. Germline loops: CDR1 ENHRY, CDR2 SYGVKD. Trimming stripped 6 bases from V and 4 bases from J, with 6 bases between. The chain employs TRBV10-3 and TRBJ2-2; D is undetermined. The TCR originated in a female donor in good health, enrolled as a control in a pregnancy study. Specimen: peripheral blood, collected in the third trimester of pregnancy. Written as DNA, the CDR3 is TGTGCCATCAGAGAAGCCACCGGGGAGCTGTTTTTT. Its translation is CAIREATGELFF.